The present entry profiles one T cell receptor (beta chain) with its context. Authors' data handling: Amplification of reference gene primers was used by the study to estimate nucleated cell counts. Clones were read by immunoSEQ multiplex PCR, and TCRdb kept only the in-frame ones, dropping some. V and J calls and clone size are copied from that table; D and trimming were computed from the DNA. The data show approximately 250,000 clones, just under 85% seen once. The entry originates in a study of blood T cell repertoires in COVID-19. Study at large: The study drew acute and convalescent COVID-19 samples from the United States, Italy and Spain. The cDNA or gDNA used as material had been derived from T cells, B-cell-depleted T cells, or PBMCs.

V shed 8 bases, J shed 0 bases, and the junction held 7 bases outside the gene matches. CDR3 length: 15 amino acids. In germline, CDR1 is LGHNA, CDR2 YNFKEQ. The specimen was peripheral blood. This receptor was identified in a man aged 50-59 years with acute or convalescent COVID-19. This chain connects TRBV4-2 to TRBJ2-3, with 8 positions matching TRBD2. The CDR3 sequence: CASHGLAGSTDTQYF. CDR3 bases: TGTGCCAGCCATGGGCTAGCGGGCAGCACAGATACGCAGTATTTT.